These 2 T cell receptor beta chains originate from one sample sequenced in a study of identical twins. In TCRdb, the 5' RACE reads were re-called with MiXCR into one record per CDR3 protein. The data contain about 790,000 distinct CDR3 sequences, about 20% of them singletons. The same specimen was also included in a second study, on T cells expressing NK-cell markers.

Sequencing input: PBMCs. These receptors came from a woman aged 18-29 years in good health.

The chain links TRBV12-3 or TRBV12-4 to TRBJ1-1; D is uncertain. The CDR3 extends over 15 amino acids. Trimming took off 3 bases at V and 4 bases at J, with 15 bases between the two ends. CDR3 sequence (DNA): TGTGCCAGCAGTTTCGATCAGCCAGGACCCACTGAAGCTTTCTTT. It codes for CASSFDQPGPTEAFF.

This clonotype was recorded a few times. The chain is built from TRBV5-1 and TRBJ2-5, with D possibly being TRBD1 (5 bases). Trimming cost V 2 bases and J 5 bases, with 13 bases left between them. The CDR3 runs 14 residues. The germline CDR1 and CDR2 sequences are SGHRS and YFSETQ. The CDR3 spells CASSFLGVGETQYF. CDR3 bases: TGCGCCAGCAGCTTTCTAGGGGTCGGTGAGACCCAGTACTTC.